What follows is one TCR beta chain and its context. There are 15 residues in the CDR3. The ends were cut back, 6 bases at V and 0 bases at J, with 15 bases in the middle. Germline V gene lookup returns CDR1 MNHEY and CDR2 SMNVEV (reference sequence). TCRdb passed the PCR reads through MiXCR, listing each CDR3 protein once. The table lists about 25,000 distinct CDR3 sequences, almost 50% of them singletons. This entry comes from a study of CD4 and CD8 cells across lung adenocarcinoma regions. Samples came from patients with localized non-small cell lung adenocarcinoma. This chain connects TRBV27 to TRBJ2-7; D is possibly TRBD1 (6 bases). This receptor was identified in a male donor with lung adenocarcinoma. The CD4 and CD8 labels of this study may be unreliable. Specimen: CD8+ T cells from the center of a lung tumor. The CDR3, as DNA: TGTGCCAGCAGCGTCCCAGGGGTAGGCTCCTACGAGCAGTACTTC. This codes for CASSVPGVGSYEQYF.